This TCR beta chain is from a study of cytomegalovirus exposure and HLA in healthy donors. As concerns this clone: Its cognate antigen is unknown.

TCRdb keeps only in-frame clones here, not all; method: immunoSEQ multiplex PCR. The table lists a few hundred thousand clones, roughly 84% of them singletons. The CDR3 runs 16 residues. Germline values: CDR1 MGHRA, CDR2 YSYEKL. The V and J ends lost 0 bases and 0 bases respectively, with 10 bases between them. Notes on the study in general: Many donors carried some public TCRs, although rarity characterized most TCR sequences. The listing of 150 to 200 TCR beta chains classed them as cytomegalovirus-associated.

The source is a woman in her twenties or thirties in good health and CMV-seropositive. The V and J genes are TRBV4-1 and TRBJ2-3; weak D call: TRBD2 (5 bases). The sequencing sample was made of PBMCs. CDR3: CASSQDISGSTDTQYF. DNA of the CDR3: TGCGCCAGCAGCCAAGATATCAGCGGAAGCACAGATACGCAGTATTTT.